Presented here are 27 T cell receptor beta chains from one specimen sequenced in a study of T cell responses to AZD1222 COVID-19 vaccine. Sequenced by immunoSEQ multiplex PCR; TCRdb stores in-frame clones only, minus some. The table lists more than 70,000 clones, approximately 91% of them singletons. The sequencing here drew on peripheral blood, taken 28 days after the second AZD1222 dose. All receptors derive from an adult who received the AZD1222 COVID-19 vaccine.

The chain is built from TRBV9 and TRBJ1-1; D is uncertain. The germline V gene encodes CDR1 SGDLS and CDR2 YYNGEE. The V gene lost 2 bases and the J gene lost 1 base, with 9 bases spanning the gap. CDR3 size: 14 residues. The CDR3 loop reads CASSVDGRNTEAFF. DNA of the CDR3: TGTGCCAGCAGCGTTGATGGGCGGAACACTGAAGCTTTCTTT.

J is TRBJ2-5 and V is TRBV4-1; D not resolved. The V end was cut by 0 bases, the J end by 1 base, with 9 bases between. The CDR3 contains 15 residues. Germline lookup yields CDR1 MGHRA and CDR2 YSYEKL. This CDR3 reads CASSQDPTTQETQYF. CDR3 nucleotide sequence: TGCGCCAGCAGCCAAGATCCTACCACCCAAGAGACCCAGTACTTC.

The genes are TRBV5-1 and TRBJ2-1, with D perhaps given as TRBD1 or TRBD2 (6 bases each). The CDR3 spans 16 residues. CDR1 SGHRS and CDR2 YFSETQ come from the germline V gene. V lost 0 bases and J 0 bases, leaving 10 bases between the germline ends. This CDR3 reads CASSLAGGPSYNEQFF. CDR3 DNA: TGCGCCAGCAGCTTGGCCGGGGGCCCCTCCTACAATGAGCAGTTCTTC.

The V and J genes are TRBV14 and TRBJ2-5; D gene unclear. The germline gives CDR1 SGHDN, CDR2 FVKESK. The V and J ends lost 2 bases and 0 bases respectively, with 1 base between them. The CDR3 totals 12 residues. In DNA form, the CDR3 reads TGTGCCAGCAGCCAATACCAAGAGACCCAGTACTTC. Translation: CASSQYQETQYF.

The genes are TRBV5-1 and TRBJ1-2, with D perhaps TRBD1 (5 bases). V lost 4 bases to trimming and J lost 4 bases, with 14 bases between them. The CDR3 is 14 amino acids. Per germline, CDR1 SGHRS and CDR2 YFSETQ. CDR3 region: CASSGGSEGYGYTF. Here the CDR3 DNA reads TGCGCCAGCAGCGGGGGTTCGGAAGGCTATGGCTACACCTTC.

V and J are TRBV6-5 and TRBJ1-2; 7 nucleotides line up with TRBD1. The V gene end was trimmed by 6 bases and the J gene end by 0 bases; junction bases not matched to a gene: 7. Germline CDR1 is MNHEY and CDR2 is SVGAGI. This CDR3 has 15 amino acids. The CDR3 region is CASRLGQQANYGYTF. In DNA, the CDR3 is TGTGCCAGCAGGTTGGGACAGCAAGCTAACTATGGCTACACCTTC.

The chain has TRBV7-3 and TRBJ2-2; no definite D call. V was cut by 4 bases and J by 3 bases, with 3 bases left in between. In germline, CDR1 is SGHTA, CDR2 FQGTGA. The CDR3 length is 12 residues. The CDR3 loop is CASSSYTGELFF. The CDR3 DNA follows: TGTGCCAGCAGCTCCTACACCGGGGAGCTGTTTTTT. The whole variable domain, remainder taken from reference TRBV7-3 and TRBJ2-2, is GAGVSQTPSNKVTEKGKYVELRCDPISGHTALYWYRQSLGQGPEFLIYFQGTGAADDSGLPNDRFFAVRPEGSVSTLKIQRTERGDSAVYLCASSSYTGELFFGEGSRLTVL.

The chain recombines TRBV14 with TRBJ2-4; possibly TRBD1 or TRBD2 for D (5 bases each). V lost 4 bases to trimming and J lost 8 bases, with 18 bases between them. The germline V gene encodes CDR1 SGHDN and CDR2 FVKESK. This CDR3 is built from 15 residues. CDR3: CASSPSWDGGDIQYF. CDR3 coding DNA: TGTGCCAGCAGCCCCTCTTGGGACGGAGGAGACATTCAGTACTTC.

The chain employs TRBV19 and TRBJ1-5; D remains unclear. Trimming left V 5 bases short and J 4 bases short, with 12 bases between. Germline assignment: CDR1 LNHDA and CDR2 SQIVND (reference sequence). The CDR3 totals 14 residues. The chain's CDR3 is CASSLLLGNQPQHF. The CDR3 DNA reads TGTGCCAGTAGTCTACTCCTGGGGAATCAGCCCCAGCATTTT.

J is TRBJ1-5 and V is TRBV7-6, with D possibly TRBD1 on 5 matching bases. Germline-derived CDR1 and CDR2 are SGHVS and FNYEAQ. Trimming removed 2 bases from V and 6 bases from J, with 8 bases in between. The CDR3 consists of 13 residues. The CDR3 nucleotides are TGTGCCAGCAGCTTACAGGGTTCTCAGCCCCAGCATTTT. Protein: CASSLQGSQPQHF. The full variable domain, rest sourced from reference TRBV7-6 and TRBJ1-5, is GAGVSQSPRYKVTKRGQDVALRCDPISGHVSLYWYRQALGQGPEFLTYFNYEAQQDKSGLPNDRFSAERPEGSISTLTIQRTEQRDSAMYRCASSLQGSQPQHFGDGTRLSIL.

This sequence joins TRBV29-1 and TRBJ1-1; the D is unclear. Trimming stripped 1 base from V and 0 bases from J, with 9 bases between. This CDR3 has 14 residues. The germline CDR1 and CDR2 sequences are SQVTM and ANQGSEA. CDR3 in DNA: TGCAGCGTTGAAGTTGAAGGAATGAACACTGAAGCTTTCTTT. Encoded protein: CSVEVEGMNTEAFF. The full variable domain, with the rest looked up from reference TRBV29-1 and TRBJ1-1, is SAVISQKPSRDICQRGTSLTIQCQVDSQVTMMFWYRQQPGQSLTLIATANQGSEATYESGFVIDKFPISRPNLTFSTLTVSNMSPEDSSIYLCSVEVEGMNTEAFFGQGTRLTVV.

The J gene is TRBJ1-1, the V gene TRBV4-2; D might be TRBD1 (6 bases). CDR1 and CDR2 from the germline V gene are LGHNA and YNFKEQ. V lost 4 bases and J lost 2, with 14 bases in between. The CDR3 has 15 residues. CDR3 nucleotide sequence: TGTGCCAGCAGCCCCTTGGGGACATCCAACACTGAAGCTTTCTTT. It codes for CASSPLGTSNTEAFF.

The V and J genes are TRBV9 and TRBJ1-6; 7 bases agree with TRBD1. CDR1 is SGDLS, CDR2 YYNGEE, per germline. V trimming: 4 bases; J trimming: 5 bases; junction bases outside the gene matches: 9. This CDR3 has 16 amino acids. CDR3 coding DNA: TGTGCCAGCAGCCCCCGTTCGCAGGGGGATAATTCACCCCTCCACTTT. It codes for CASSPRSQGDNSPLHF.

V and J are TRBV29-1 and TRBJ1-2, with D perhaps matching TRBD1 (5 bases). From germline, CDR1 is SQVTM and CDR2 ANQGSEA. V was clipped by 6 bases and J by 1 base, with 18 bases between them. The CDR3 consists of 15 residues. The CDR3 region is CSVQGVGTINYGYTF. The CDR3 nucleotides are TGCAGCGTCCAAGGAGTAGGGACGATTAACTATGGCTACACCTTC. Using reference TRBV29-1 and TRBJ1-2 for the parts outside the CDR3, the full variable domain is SAVISQKPSRDICQRGTSLTIQCQVDSQVTMMFWYRQQPGQSLTLIATANQGSEATYESGFVIDKFPISRPNLTFSTLTVSNMSPEDSSIYLCSVQGVGTINYGYTFGSGTRLTVV.

The chain uses TRBV30 and TRBJ1-4; TRBD1 matches 7 bases. This CDR3 comprises 13 residues. J gave up 6 bases and V 4 bases, and 5 bases lay outside the gene matches. The germline gives CDR1 GTSNPN, CDR2 SVGIG (reference sequence). The CDR3, as DNA: TGTGCCTGGATCCGGGACAGCGATGAAAAACTGTTTTTT. Its protein is CAWIRDSDEKLFF.

The gene calls are TRBV4-1 and TRBJ2-3; 14 bases line up with TRBD2. V was pared by 3 bases and J by 5 bases, with 1 base of the junction left unmatched. CDR1 and CDR2 from the germline V gene are MGHRA and YSYEKL. The CDR3 consists of 15 residues. The CDR3 bases are TGCGCCAGCAGCCAGACTAGCGGGGGGGTAGATACGCAGTATTTT. It codes for CASSQTSGGVDTQYF.

This rearrangement joins TRBV5-1 to TRBJ1-2, with unresolved D. Germline lookup yields CDR1 SGHRS and CDR2 YFSETQ. Trimming stripped 3 bases from V and 4 bases from J, with 10 bases between. This CDR3 is 13 amino acids long. The CDR3 DNA is TGCGCCAGCAGCTCGGCCGGGGTCTATGGCTACACCTTC. Translated, it gives CASSSAGVYGYTF.

This clone appeared once. The chain is built from TRBV6-5 and TRBJ2-2; 10 nucleotides agree with TRBD2. The CDR3 has 15 residues. From germline, CDR1 is MNHEY and CDR2 SVGAGI. The V and J ends lost 7 bases and 5 bases, in that order; junction bases with no gene match: 7. CDR3 DNA: TGTGCCAGCATCTTAAGCGGGGGGGCAACCGGGGAGCTGTTTTTT. Its protein product is CASILSGGATGELFF.

This sequence joins TRBV27 and TRBJ1-6; TRBD1 is a possible D gene (6 bases). Germline-derived CDR1 and CDR2 are MNHEY and SMNVEV (reference sequence). This CDR3 is built from 17 residues. Deletions cut 2 bases from V and 7 bases from J, with 18 bases between. Here the CDR3 reads CASSLRTGLVINSPLHF. CDR3 nucleotide sequence: TGTGCCAGCAGTTTACGCACAGGGCTTGTAATAAATTCACCCCTCCACTTT.

This clone has a handful of counts. The chain uses TRBV12-3 or TRBV12-4 and TRBJ1-2, with D hard to call. Trimming cost V 5 bases and J 4 bases, with 11 bases left between them. There are 13 residues in the CDR3. The DNA of the CDR3 is TGTGCCAGCAGTCCGATGGAGAGCTATGGCTACACCTTC. Amino acids: CASSPMESYGYTF.

In this sample, this clone turned up once. This rearrangement joins TRBV18 to TRBJ1-2; no clear D. Between the trimmed V and J ends, which lost 0 bases and 2 bases, there was a span of 7 bases. Per the germline V gene, CDR1 is KGHSH and CDR2 is LQKENI. The CDR3 has 14 residues. Here the CDR3 DNA reads TGTGCCAGCTCACCACCTACGGTGAACTATGGCTACACCTTC. It specifies CASSPPTVNYGYTF.

This clone appeared once. The chain combines TRBV20-1 with TRBJ1-6; no reliable D call. Trimming stripped 3 bases from V and 10 bases from J, with 13 bases between. CDR1 and CDR2 from the germline V gene are DFQATT and SNEGSKA (reference sequence). CDR3 length: 13 amino acids. The CDR3 sequence is CSASEDGNSPLHF. As DNA, the CDR3 is TGCAGTGCTAGTGAGGACGGCAACTCACCCCTCCACTTT.

V is TRBV11-2 and J is TRBJ1-2; D uncertain. This CDR3 is built from 13 residues. V was cut by 5 bases and J by 5 bases, with 12 bases left in between. Germline V gene lookup returns CDR1 SGHAT and CDR2 FQNNGV. The CDR3 DNA reads TGTGCCAGCAGCCCGGTGGCGGAGTATGGCTACACCTTC. Translating gives CASSPVAEYGYTF. Filled out from reference TRBV11-2 and TRBJ1-2, the complete variable domain reads EAGVAQSPRYKIIEKRQSVAFWCNPISGHATLYWYQQILGQGPKLLIQFQNNGVVDDSQLPKDRFSAERLKGVDSTLKIQPAKLEDSAVYLCASSPVAEYGYTFGSGTRLTVV.

With regard to this clone: The sample contains more than one DNA sequence encoding this CDR3. This rearrangement joins TRBV5-1 to TRBJ2-5; D perhaps matches TRBD2 (5 bases). The length of the CDR3 is 14 residues. The V end was cut by 2 bases, the J end by 5 bases, with 13 bases between. Germline V lookup: CDR1 SGHRS, CDR2 YFSETQ. The CDR3 DNA is TGCGCCAGCAGCTTTGGCGGGCCTGGGGAGACCCAGTACTTC. Amino acids: CASSFGGPGETQYF.

This chain joins TRBV15 and TRBJ2-1; 14 positions match TRBD2. CDR3 length equals 17 residues. Germline loops: CDR1 LNHNV, CDR2 YYDKDF (reference sequence). The V and J ends lost 4 bases and 6 bases, in that order; junction bases with no gene match: 8. The CDR3 protein is CATSTGLAGVQRNEQFF. The CDR3 DNA is TGTGCCACCAGCACGGGACTAGCGGGGGTTCAGCGCAATGAGCAGTTCTTC.

As concerns this clone: Other DNA sequences within the sample encode an identical CDR3. The rearrangement links TRBV3-1 (or the pseudogene TRBV3-2) to TRBJ1-1; D is unclear. Looked up from germline, CDR1 is LGHDT and CDR2 is YNNKEL (reference sequence). The CDR3 spans 11 residues. Trimming removed 2 bases at V and 2 bases at J, with 0 bases between. The CDR3 DNA reads as TGTGCCAGCAGCCAAAACACTGAAGCTTTCTTT. Amino acid sequence: CASSQNTEAFF.

The chain combines TRBV2 with TRBJ1-1; no reliable D call. V lost 1 base and J lost 0, with 3 bases in between. CDR1 and CDR2 from the germline V gene are SNHLY and FYNNEI. The CDR3 is 13 residues long. CDR3 sequence (DNA): TGTGCCAGCAGTGAAGTAGTGAACACTGAAGCTTTCTTT. Its translation: CASSEVVNTEAFF. Supplemented by reference TRBV2 and TRBJ1-1, the full variable domain reads EPEVTQTPSHQVTQMGQEVILRCVPISNHLYFYWYRQILGQKVEFLVSFYNNEISEKSEIFDDQFSVERPDGSNFTLKIRSTKLEDSAMYFCASSEVVNTEAFFGQGTRLTVV.